One and the same sample provided the 32 T cell receptor beta chains below, sequenced in a study of STAT5B mutations in CD4+ large granular lymphocyte leukemia. TCRdb's copy holds only in-frame clones and misses some; the assay was immunoSEQ multiplex PCR. The sample holds around 23,000 clones; 79% are singletons and the top ten take roughly 0.43%. Material: CD4+ T cells from blood buffy coats. These receptors were obtained from a human donor in good health.

The J gene is TRBJ1-2, the V gene TRBV19; D is unresolved. V lost 3 bases, J lost 3 bases, and 8 bases lay in between. The CDR3 loop spans 13 amino acids. Looked up from germline, CDR1 is LNHDA and CDR2 is SQIVND (reference sequence). CDR3 in amino acids: CASSMGSDYGYTF. The CDR3 nucleotides are TGTGCCAGTAGTATGGGATCTGACTATGGCTACACCTTC.

The V and J genes are TRBV4-1 and TRBJ2-5; no firm D call. This CDR3 contains 12 residues. The germline CDR1 and CDR2 sequences are MGHRA and YSYEKL. V was cut by 3 bases and J by 5 bases, with 7 bases left in between. The CDR3 coding sequence is TGCGCCAGCAGCCACCCTAGGGAGACCCAGTACTTC. It specifies CASSHPRETQYF.

The chain links TRBV4-1 to TRBJ2-5; D call uncertain. Germline values: CDR1 MGHRA, CDR2 YSYEKL. V lost 0 bases and J lost 5, with 4 bases in between. The CDR3 is made up of 12 amino acids. The CDR3 sequence: CASSQDLETQYF. The DNA for the CDR3 is TGCGCCAGCAGCCAAGATCTTGAGACCCAGTACTTC.

This clone was found a few times. This chain joins TRBV6-1 and TRBJ2-7, with unresolved D. Per germline, CDR1 MNHNS and CDR2 SASEGT. The ends were cut back, 4 bases at V and 7 bases at J, with 17 bases in the middle. The CDR3 runs to 14 residues. CDR3: CASSASWGIGEQYF. The DNA for the CDR3 is TGTGCCAGCAGTGCATCATGGGGTATAGGGGAGCAGTACTTC.

The chain employs TRBV5-1 and TRBJ2-7; tentatively, D is TRBD2 (6 bases). The germline V gene encodes CDR1 SGHRS and CDR2 YFSETQ. The CDR3 totals 13 residues. Trimming cost V 4 bases and J 2 bases, with 10 bases left between them. The CDR3 bases are TGCGCCAGCAGCCCGGCGGGGACCTACGAGCAGTACTTC. Translated: CASSPAGTYEQYF.

The chain joins TRBV29-1 to TRBJ1-1, with D perhaps TRBD1 (6 bases). Germline V gene sequence: CDR1 SQVTM, CDR2 ANQGSEA. V lost 5 bases and J 5 bases, leaving 12 bases between the germline ends. The CDR3 has 12 residues. The CDR3 loop reads CSVHSQGTEAFF. The CDR3 DNA follows: TGCAGCGTTCACTCACAGGGAACTGAAGCTTTCTTT.

The rearrangement joins TRBV30 to TRBJ1-2; TRBD1 might be the D (5 bases). The V end was cut by 2 bases, the J end by 14 bases, with 21 bases between. Per germline, CDR1 GTSNPN and CDR2 SVGIG (reference sequence). The CDR3 covers 13 residues. CDR3 in amino acids: CAWSSRMSGGNTF. The DNA for the CDR3 is TGTGCCTGGAGTTCAAGGATGTCGGGGGGGAATACCTTC.

The genes are TRBV4-2 and TRBJ1-2; D gene unclear. This CDR3 has 14 residues. Germline CDR1 is LGHNA and CDR2 is YNFKEQ. Trimming removed 0 bases from V and 0 bases from J, with 5 bases in between. The chain's CDR3 is CASSQDGANYGYTF. The CDR3 DNA follows: TGTGCCAGCAGCCAAGACGGAGCTAACTATGGCTACACCTTC.

This sequence joins TRBV2 and TRBJ2-7, with 8 bases matching TRBD1. The ends lost 4 bases at V and 2 bases at J; junction bases unmatched: 7. Germline values: CDR1 SNHLY, CDR2 FYNNEI. This CDR3 region has 15 residues. CDR3 nucleotide sequence: TGTGCCAGCAGTGCGTCGGGGGACAGGACCTACGAGCAGTACTTC. It is translated as CASSASGDRTYEQYF.

The genes are TRBV7-9 and TRBJ2-1, with 9 bases aligning to TRBD1. J was trimmed by 8 bases and V by 0 bases; bases with no gene match: 11. This CDR3 has 17 amino acids. Germline V gene lookup returns CDR1 SEHNR and CDR2 FQNEAQ (reference sequence). The CDR3 coding sequence is TGTGCCAGCAGCTTAGCGAGGGGGACAGGGTTTCGGGATGAGCAGTTCTTC. Its translation: CASSLARGTGFRDEQFF.

This clone was observed a handful of times. The rearrangement uses TRBV5-1 and TRBJ1-5; 10 nucleotides line up with TRBD1. The CDR3 is 14 residues long. Germline loops: CDR1 SGHRS, CDR2 YFSETQ. Trimming at V came to 4 bases and at J to 7 bases, leaving 5 bases not matched to a gene. DNA of the CDR3: TGCGCCAGCAGCACCGGACAGGGGGAACAGCCCCAGCATTTT. Its protein is CASSTGQGEQPQHF.

The chain uses TRBV2 and TRBJ2-7; D unresolved. The CDR3 is made up of 13 amino acids. Germline V CDR1 and CDR2: SNHLY, FYNNEI. V lost 2 bases to trimming and J lost 3 bases, with 8 bases between them. The DNA of the CDR3 is TGTGCCAGCAGTGAACCCTTTATCTACGAGCAGTACTTC. This codes for CASSEPFIYEQYF.

J is TRBJ2-7 and V is TRBV11-1; D tentatively reads TRBD1 or TRBD2 (5 bases each). Germline V gene lookup returns CDR1 SGHAT and CDR2 FQDESV (reference sequence). The CDR3 sequence is 15 residues long. Trimming left V 2 bases short and J 1 base short, with 12 bases between. This CDR3 is CASSLWGSRSYEQYF. CDR3 DNA sequence: TGTGCCAGCAGCTTATGGGGGAGTCGATCCTACGAGCAGTACTTC.

V and J are TRBV10-1 and TRBJ2-7; TRBD1 agrees at 9 bases. There are 16 residues in the CDR3. V shed 0 bases, J shed 1 base, and the junction held 4 bases outside the gene matches. Germline V gene data show CDR1 as WNHNN and CDR2 as SYGVQD (reference sequence). CDR3 sequence (DNA): TGCGCCAGCAGTGAGTCGGGGGACAGGGCGTCCTACGAGCAGTACTTC. This gives the protein CASSESGDRASYEQYF.

V and J are TRBV5-6 and TRBJ2-7; D is unclear. The CDR3 has 11 residues. Germline assignment: CDR1 SGHDT and CDR2 YYEEEE. V was trimmed by 0 bases and J by 6 bases, leaving 4 bases between them. The CDR3 protein is CASSLGGEQYF. CDR3 bases: TGTGCCAGCAGCTTGGGCGGCGAGCAGTACTTC. Complete variable domain (other parts from reference TRBV5-6 and TRBJ2-7): DAGVTQSPTHLIKTRGQQVTLRCSPKSGHDTVSWYQQALGQGPQFIFQYYEEEERQRGNFPDRFSGHQFPNYSSELNVNALLLGDSALYLCASSLGGEQYFGPGTRLTVT.

The DNA of the CDR3 is TGTGCCAGCAGTTCCCCAGCGGGACCAGATACGCAGTATTTT. Its translation is CASSSPAGPDTQYF. The J gene is TRBJ2-3, the V gene TRBV6-8, with 7 nucleotides matching TRBD2. This CDR3 has 14 residues. Germline values: CDR1 MNHGY, CDR2 SAAAGT. V lost 4 bases to trimming and J lost 4 bases; unmatched junction nucleotides: 5.

This clone came up a few times. The chain uses TRBV7-9 and TRBJ1-1; a weak D match, TRBD1 (6 bases). CDR1 and CDR2 from the germline V gene are SEHNR and FQNEAQ (reference sequence). The V and J ends lost 5 bases and 5 bases respectively, with 12 bases between them. This CDR3 spans 13 amino acids. Here the CDR3 DNA reads TGTGCCAGCAGCCAGGGGACTCTGACTGAAGCTTTCTTT. Translation: CASSQGTLTEAFF.

The sample holds one count of this clone. V is TRBV6-9 and J is TRBJ2-1, with 9 bases aligning to TRBD2. The CDR3 runs 17 residues. V gave up 8 bases and J gave up 3 bases; unmatched junction bases: 14. Germline V gene lookup returns CDR1 MNHGY and CDR2 SVAAGI. The DNA of the CDR3 is TGTGCCAGCCCGGGGAGCGGGAGGTTCCTTATCTACAATGAGCAGTTCTTC. It codes for CASPGSGRFLIYNEQFF.

The chain has TRBV7-9 and TRBJ1-2, with D possibly matching TRBD1 (5 bases). V lost 3 bases to trimming and J lost 4 bases, with 12 bases between them. The CDR3 runs 14 residues. In germline, CDR1 is SEHNR, CDR2 FQNEAQ (reference sequence). The CDR3 nucleotides are TGTGCCAGCAGCTTGGGGGGAGATGGCTATGGCTACACCTTC. This translates into CASSLGGDGYGYTF. Using reference TRBV7-9 and TRBJ1-2 for the parts outside the CDR3, the full variable domain is DTGVSQNPRHKITKRGQNVTFRCDPISEHNRLYWYRQTLGQGPEFLTYFQNEAQLEKSRLLSDRFSAERPKGSFSTLEIQRTEQGDSAMYLCASSLGGDGYGYTFGSGTRLTVV.

The chain employs TRBV9 and TRBJ2-1; no clear D. V was trimmed by 0 bases and J by 0 bases, leaving 7 bases between them. CDR1 is SGDLS and CDR2 is YYNGEE in the germline V gene. The CDR3 is made up of 15 amino acids. The CDR3, as DNA: TGTGCCAGCAGCGTAGTCGGAAACTCCTACAATGAGCAGTTCTTC. Translation: CASSVVGNSYNEQFF.

CDR3 nucleotide sequence: TGTGCCAGCAGCTTAGGGGCGGGGACTGGGGCCAACGTCCTGACTTTC. Amino acids: CASSLGAGTGANVLTF. The chain couples TRBV7-8 to TRBJ2-6; D possibly corresponds to TRBD2 (6 bases). CDR1 SGHVS and CDR2 FQNEAQ come from the germline V gene. This CDR3 has 16 amino acids. The V gene lost 1 base and the J gene lost 2 bases, with 9 bases spanning the gap.

This rearrangement joins TRBV11-3 to TRBJ2-5; TRBD2 is a possible D gene (6 bases). The CDR3 has 16 amino acids. V was cut by 1 base and J by 2 bases, with 14 bases left in between. CDR1 SGHNT and CDR2 YENEEA come from the germline V gene. For the CDR3, the DNA is TGTGCCAGCAGCTTAGTATACGGGAGTGGGCAAGAGACCCAGTACTTC. Translated, it gives CASSLVYGSGQETQYF.

V usage is TRBV4-1 and J usage is TRBJ1-2; 9 nucleotides match TRBD1. Germline loops: CDR1 MGHRA, CDR2 YSYEKL. The CDR3 loop spans 15 amino acids. The V and J ends lost 5 bases and 2 bases, in that order; junction bases with no gene match: 6. The CDR3 here is CASSYPGQGNYGYTF. Here the CDR3 DNA reads TGCGCCAGCAGCTATCCGGGACAGGGCAACTATGGCTACACCTTC.

The genes are TRBV10-2 and TRBJ2-1; TRBD2 matches at 8 bases. J was trimmed by 0 bases and V by 3 bases; bases with no gene match: 4. The CDR3 runs to 16 residues. CDR1 and CDR2 (germline): WSHSY, SAAADI. CDR3 nucleotides: TGCGCCAGCAGTGATTCGGGAGGGAGCTCCTACAATGAGCAGTTCTTC. Protein sequence: CASSDSGGSSYNEQFF.

The genes are TRBV2 and TRBJ2-5; TRBD1 might be the D (7 bases). Trimming stripped 5 bases from V and 10 bases from J, with 20 bases between. The V gene's germline CDR1 is SNHLY and CDR2 FYNNEI. The CDR3 runs to 14 residues. CDR3 loop: CASSSLTGEANQYF. The CDR3 DNA reads TGTGCCAGCAGTTCGCTAACAGGGGAGGCGAACCAGTACTTC.

The chain couples TRBV11-2 to TRBJ2-3; D is ambiguous. The CDR3 length is 14 residues. With 1 base removed from V and 2 bases from J, the gap between germline ends came to 7 bases. From germline, CDR1 is SGHAT and CDR2 FQNNGV. The DNA of the CDR3 is TGTGCCAGCAGCTTAGGAGTTGCCACAGATACGCAGTATTTT. As protein: CASSLGVATDTQYF.

This chain uses TRBV6-5 with TRBJ1-2; weak D call: TRBD1 (5 bases). Trimming shortened V by 2 bases and J by 2 bases, and 9 bases separated the two germline ends. This CDR3 comprises 14 residues. Germline-derived CDR1 and CDR2 are MNHEY and SVGAGI. The CDR3 DNA reads TGTGCCAGCAGTTACATTTCAGGGAACTATGGCTACACCTTC. Its translation: CASSYISGNYGYTF.

This clone was counted only a few times. The rearrangement links TRBV7-9 to TRBJ2-7; D not certain. The CDR3 runs 13 residues. Germline V gene sequence: CDR1 SEHNR, CDR2 FQNEAQ (reference sequence). The ends were cut back, 4 bases at V and 3 bases at J, with 10 bases in the middle. Here the CDR3 reads CASSYPTDYEQYF. The CDR3 DNA reads as TGTGCCAGCAGCTACCCTACGGACTACGAGCAGTACTTC.

The count of this clone is one. This chain joins TRBV5-4 and TRBJ2-1, with TRBD2 matching over 9 bases. Germline V gives CDR1 SGHNT, CDR2 YYREEE (reference sequence). CDR3 length: 17 residues. V was pared by 3 bases and J by 5 bases, with 12 bases of the junction left unmatched. The CDR3 loop reads CASSSSPGLASDNEQFF. Here the CDR3 DNA reads TGTGCCAGCAGCTCTTCTCCCGGACTAGCGTCCGACAATGAGCAGTTCTTC.

This chain links TRBV25-1 with TRBJ2-5, with TRBD1 as a possible D gene (6 bases). The CDR3 runs to 18 residues. The V gene lost 1 base and the J gene lost 2 bases, with 20 bases spanning the gap. Germline assignment: CDR1 MGHDK and CDR2 SYGVNS. In nucleotides, the CDR3 is TGTGCCAGCAGTGAATTAGGTGGCAGGGGAAGTGGACAAGAGACCCAGTACTTC. Translated: CASSELGGRGSGQETQYF.

This clone was observed a handful of times. The gene calls are TRBV2 and TRBJ2-7, with 9 nucleotides matching TRBD2. V lost 7 bases, J lost 1 base, and 8 bases stayed unmatched. Germline CDR1 reads SNHLY; CDR2 reads FYNNEI. The CDR3 sequence is 15 residues long. CDR3 bases: TGTGCCAGCATATTTCGACTAGCGGCATCCTACGAGCAGTACTTC. Translation: CASIFRLAASYEQYF.

This clone was detected a few times. The rearrangement joins TRBV2 to TRBJ1-1; the match to TRBD1 covers 10 bases. The CDR3 runs to 14 residues. The V gene's germline CDR1 is SNHLY and CDR2 FYNNEI. J lost 5 bases, V lost 5 bases, and 5 bases had no gene match. The chain's CDR3 is CASSPRQGATEAFF. The CDR3 DNA reads as TGTGCCAGCAGTCCTCGACAGGGGGCAACTGAAGCTTTCTTT.